This TCR beta chain stems from a study of CD8 T cells in ankylosing spondylitis. This clonotype showed up just a few times. Its antigen remains unknown. Findings and limits, study-wide: The disease-linked clones had a CD8+ phenotype and low blood frequencies. Matched ankylosing spondylitis synovial fluid reportedly showed significant enrichment of disease-linked clones.

With 0 bases removed from V and 1 base from J, the gap between germline ends came to 18 bases. Per germline, CDR1 DFQATT and CDR2 SNEGSKA (reference sequence). CDR3 length equals 17 residues. Each CDR3 protein gets one entry after TCRdb re-called the 5' RACE reads with MiXCR. The table includes about 250,000 distinct CDR3 sequences, 8% to 10% detected once. The clonotype originates from a female donor with ankylosing spondylitis or in good health (not recorded which). Sequencing was done on a sample of blood, either unsorted or a sorted T cell fraction (not recorded which). The V gene is TRBV20-1, the J gene TRBJ2-5; possible D gene TRBD1, 6 bases. This CDR3 is CSAREGYAVGAQETQYF. CDR3 nucleotide sequence: TGCAGTGCTAGAGAAGGATACGCGGTGGGGGCCCAAGAGACCCAGTACTTC.